These 22 T cell receptor beta chains were all obtained from the same sample, sequenced in a study of early T cells in non-severe SARS-CoV-2 infection. MiXCR, run by TCRdb on the 5' RACE reads, gives a single entry per CDR3 protein. Altogether more than 15,000 distinct CDR3 sequences are present, around 6% being singletons, with the ten largest covering over 5.5%. The specimen was whole blood, collected at baseline. The receptors were sampled from an adult who was a healthcare worker with PCR-confirmed SARS-CoV-2 infection or an uninfected control (not recorded which).

This clonotype is labeled as medium-sized. The chain links TRBV20-1 to TRBJ2-7; D possibly matches TRBD1 or TRBD2 (5 bases each). V lost 0 bases to trimming and J lost 6 bases, with 18 bases between them. The length of the CDR3 is 15 residues. Germline V gives CDR1 DFQATT, CDR2 SNEGSKA (reference sequence). The CDR3 sequence: CSARDWPGQMGEQYF. CDR3 DNA sequence: TGCAGTGCTAGAGATTGGCCGGGGCAAATGGGCGAGCAGTACTTC.

This clonotype was counted at least ten times. The V gene is TRBV7-2, the J gene TRBJ1-1; no firm D call. Looked up from germline, CDR1 is SGHTA and CDR2 is FQGNSA. This CDR3 region has 14 residues. Trimming removed 3 bases at V and 1 base at J, with 9 bases between. The CDR3 DNA follows: TGTGCCAGCAGCTTGGACCGCTGGAACACTGAAGCTTTCTTT. This encodes CASSLDRWNTEAFF. The whole variable domain, filled in from reference TRBV7-2 and TRBJ1-1, reads GAGVSQSPSNKVTEKGKDVELRCDPISGHTALYWYRQSLGQGLEFLIYFQGNSAPDKSGLPSDRFSAERTGGSVSTLTIQRTQQEDSAVYLCASSLDRWNTEAFFGQGTRLTVV.

Ten or more counts support this clonotype. The CDR3 nucleotides are TGTGCCAGCAGCTTTATAGCAGGGTTAGATACGCAGTATTTT. Translating it yields CASSFIAGLDTQYF. The chain links TRBV5-4 to TRBJ2-3; the D gene is possibly TRBD1 (5 bases). The V end lost 2 bases, the J end lost 5 bases, and 12 bases lay between the germline ends. Per germline, CDR1 SGHNT and CDR2 YYREEE (reference sequence). The CDR3 contains 14 residues. Variable domain in full (rest from reference TRBV5-4 and TRBJ2-3): ETGVTQSPTHLIKTRGQQVTLRCSSQSGHNTVSWYQQALGQGPQFIFQYYREEENGRGNFPPRFSGLQFPNYSSELNVNALELDDSALYLCASSFIAGLDTQYFGPGTRLTVL.

This clonotype has at least ten counts. The V gene is TRBV6-5, the J gene TRBJ1-1, with D hard to call. From germline, CDR1 is MNHEY and CDR2 SVGAGI. Trimming took off 6 bases at V and 5 bases at J, with 22 bases between the two ends. The CDR3 length is 16 residues. In nucleotides, the CDR3 is TGTGCCAGCAGGCCCGCTTCGAGGTCCCCATGGACTGAAGCTTTCTTT. Its protein is CASRPASRSPWTEAFF.

This clonotype came up many times. The chain combines TRBV2 with TRBJ2-5, with D possibly matching TRBD2 (5 bases). The CDR3 consists of 13 residues. Trimming cost V 7 bases and J 2 bases, with 11 bases left between them. Germline V gene lookup returns CDR1 SNHLY and CDR2 FYNNEI. The CDR3 DNA sequence: TGTGCCAGCACACCAGCGGAGCAAGAGACCCAGTACTTC. It encodes CASTPAEQETQYF.

CDR3 coding DNA: TGTGCCAGCAGCTTATCGACACCGAACACCGGGGAGCTGTTTTTT. It specifies CASSLSTPNTGELFF. This chain uses TRBV7-3 with TRBJ2-2, with no clear D. Trimming pared 2 bases from V and 0 bases from J, leaving 7 bases between. The CDR3 runs 15 residues. The germline V gene encodes CDR1 SGHTA and CDR2 FQGTGA.

This clonotype showed up many times. V gene TRBV3-1 combines with J gene TRBJ1-1; D is unresolved. Trimming removed 6 bases at V and 3 bases at J, with 17 bases between. The CDR3 totals 15 residues. Germline V lookup: CDR1 LGHDT, CDR2 YNNKEL (reference sequence). CDR3 bases: TGTGCCAGCAGTCCCTTCAGTAACCGGGACACTGAAGCTTTCTTT. Translated: CASSPFSNRDTEAFF.

This clonotype was picked up many times. This CDR3 is CASSQDGVANTEAFF. CDR3 DNA sequence: TGTGCCAGCAGCCAAGATGGTGTGGCGAACACTGAAGCTTTCTTT. The V and J genes are TRBV14 and TRBJ1-1; unclear D gene. This CDR3 contains 15 residues. Germline lookup yields CDR1 SGHDN and CDR2 FVKESK. Trimming removed 0 bases at V and 1 base at J, with 9 bases between.

J is TRBJ2-3 and V is TRBV4-1; perhaps D is TRBD1 or TRBD2 (6 bases each). The CDR3 is 17 amino acids. The V gene lost 0 bases and the J gene lost 0 bases, with 13 bases spanning the gap. CDR1 and CDR2 from the germline V gene are MGHRA and YSYEKL. The CDR3 spells CASSQDGGGLSTDTQYF. The CDR3 nucleotides are TGCGCCAGCAGCCAAGACGGAGGGGGGCTTAGCACAGATACGCAGTATTTT.

In this sample, this clonotype turned up many times. The chain employs TRBV11-2 and TRBJ2-1, with TRBD1 matching over 7 bases. This CDR3 has 15 residues. From germline, CDR1 is SGHAT and CDR2 FQNNGV. Losses at the gene ends were 6 bases for V and 3 bases for J; bases not matched to a gene: 8. The CDR3 spells CASSSIGGNYNEQFF. In DNA form, the CDR3 reads TGTGCCAGCAGTTCCATAGGGGGCAACTACAATGAGCAGTTCTTC.

This clonotype was counted ten times or more. The J gene is TRBJ1-1, the V gene TRBV12-3 or TRBV12-4, with unresolved D. V lost 8 bases, J lost 4 bases, and 8 bases lay in between. There are 11 residues in the CDR3. CDR3 DNA: TGTGCCAGCGGCAAGGGCACTGAAGCTTTCTTT. Its translation: CASGKGTEAFF.

In its sample, this clonotype was seen many times. The chain couples TRBV7-7 to TRBJ2-5, with 8 bases fitting TRBD2. The germline CDR1 and CDR2 sequences are SSHAT and FNYEAQ (reference sequence). The CDR3 totals 13 residues. The J segment lost 3 bases and the V segment lost 6 bases, leaving 3 bases of the junction unmatched. The CDR3 coding sequence is TGTGCCAGCAGAGAAGCGGGGGAAGAGACCCAGTACTTC. Amino acid sequence: CASREAGEETQYF.

The chain carries TRBV6-5 and TRBJ1-2; D is possibly TRBD1 (5 bases). The V gene lost 5 bases and the J gene lost 7 bases, with 17 bases spanning the gap. Germline CDR1 is MNHEY and CDR2 is SVGAGI. The CDR3 has 14 amino acids. CDR3 sequence (DNA): TGTGCCAGCAGTAATGCAGGGCGGGCTTCTGGCTACACCTTC. Translated: CASSNAGRASGYTF.

By frequency in the sample, this clonotype is medium-sized. The chain employs TRBV12-3 or TRBV12-4 and TRBJ1-1; D not resolved. The CDR3 loop spans 17 amino acids. V lost 3 bases to trimming and J lost 0 bases, with 17 bases between them. For the CDR3, the DNA is TGTGCCAGCAGTTTTAGCGTCGGCATGAGCTTGAACACTGAAGCTTTCTTT. It yields the protein CASSFSVGMSLNTEAFF.

This clonotype appeared many times. The V call is TRBV20-1, the J call TRBJ1-5, with a weak D call TRBD1 (5 bases). Trimming pared 1 base from V and 3 bases from J, leaving 13 bases between. The germline V gene has CDR1 DFQATT and CDR2 SNEGSKA (reference sequence). The CDR3 spans 15 residues. This chain's CDR3 is CSARGSRDPNQPQHF. CDR3 coding DNA: TGCAGTGCTAGAGGTAGCAGGGATCCCAATCAGCCCCAGCATTTT.

This clonotype was seen ten or more times. V usage is TRBV6-2 or TRBV6-3 and J usage is TRBJ1-5; weak D call: TRBD1 (6 bases). Germline CDR1 is MNHEY and CDR2 is SVGEGT. V was pared by 8 bases and J by 4 bases, with 12 bases between. The CDR3 runs 13 residues. CDR3 protein: CASHRDRNQPQHF. The CDR3 nucleotides read TGTGCCAGCCACAGGGATAGGAATCAGCCCCAGCATTTT.

This clonotype has a count of ten or more. The CDR3 coding sequence is TGCGCCAGCAGTTTAGCAAGGACAATCGACGGGGAGGGATTGTCCAAAAACATTCAGTACTTC. Amino acids: CASSLARTIDGEGLSKNIQYF. The V call is TRBV5-1, the J call TRBJ2-4; TRBD2 agrees at 7 bases. Germline V lookup: CDR1 SGHRS, CDR2 YFSETQ. J gave up 2 bases and V 5 bases, and 25 bases lay outside the gene matches. The CDR3 extends over 21 amino acids.

There are a few counts of this clonotype. The chain employs TRBV6-1 and TRBJ1-1; D is perhaps TRBD1 (5 bases). Germline V lookup: CDR1 MNHNS, CDR2 SASEGT. The CDR3 extends over 13 amino acids. The V end was cut by 3 bases, the J end by 9 bases, with 14 bases between. The CDR3 loop is CASSDKDRVKAFF. The CDR3 DNA is TGTGCCAGCAGTGATAAAGACAGAGTGAAAGCTTTCTTT.

This clonotype was found many times. The rearrangement uses TRBV19 and TRBJ2-4, with D unclear. CDR3 length: 15 residues. Germline loops: CDR1 LNHDA, CDR2 SQIVND (reference sequence). The V end was cut by 5 bases, the J end by 7 bases, with 18 bases between. The chain's CDR3 is CASSHRTAARNIQYF. In nucleotides, the CDR3 is TGTGCCAGTAGTCATCGGACCGCGGCACGGAACATTCAGTACTTC. The whole variable domain, remainder taken from reference TRBV19 and TRBJ2-4, is DGGITQSPKYLFRKEGQNVTLSCEQNLNHDAMYWYRQDPGQGLRLIYYSQIVNDFQKGDIAEGYSVSREKKESFPLTVTSAQKNPTAFYLCASSHRTAARNIQYFGAGTRLSVL.

This clonotype was counted at least ten times. J is TRBJ2-7 and V is TRBV3-1; D tentatively fits TRBD1 or TRBD2 (5 bases each). V shed 4 bases and J shed 11 bases, with 18 bases lying between them. Germline CDR1 reads LGHDT; CDR2 reads YNNKEL (reference sequence). There are 13 residues in the CDR3. In DNA form, the CDR3 reads TGTGCCAGCAGCCCAGGGAATCGGGGAATCGAGTACTTC. Amino acids: CASSPGNRGIEYF.

The sample holds many counts of this clonotype. The chain has TRBV19 and TRBJ1-1, with D perhaps TRBD1 (5 bases). Germline V lookup: CDR1 LNHDA, CDR2 SQIVND (reference sequence). The CDR3 loop spans 15 amino acids. V was shortened by 2 bases and J by 1 base, with 11 bases between the two germline ends. The CDR3 coding sequence is TGTGCCAGTAGTATACGGACAACGAGGAACACTGAAGCTTTCTTT. Translated: CASSIRTTRNTEAFF.

This clonotype has a count of ten or more. The chain employs TRBV19 and TRBJ1-1, with D maybe TRBD1 (5 bases). Trimming took off 4 bases at V and 0 bases at J, with 12 bases between the two ends. The CDR3 spans 15 residues. In germline, CDR1 is LNHDA, CDR2 SQIVND (reference sequence). The CDR3 DNA follows: TGTGCCAGTAGTAACCCGGGACGGATGAACACTGAAGCTTTCTTT. This encodes CASSNPGRMNTEAFF.